Here is one TCR beta chain with its context. This clonotype was seen a few times. No cognate antigen has been identified for it. Per-nucleotide qualities are absent, and no much larger clonotype sits a single base away. V is trimmed back by 6 bases and J by 2 bases, and the junction contains 8 bases that no gene match accounts for. There are 15 amino acids in the CDR3, from cysteine to phenylalanine inclusive. Only the CDR3 region is kept as DNA, spanning 45 bases read in frame from base 1. The donors were some 36 Caucasian individuals from Russia, aged 6 to 90 years, who were systemically healthy. Each donor gave 8 to 10 milliliters of peripheral blood, collected into EDTA-treated Vacutainer tubes. Ficoll-Paque density-gradient centrifugation was used to isolate PBMCs, with at least 7 million obtained per sample. Total RNA was extracted from PBMCs with Trizol reagent, with at least 6 micrograms obtained per sample. The percentages of naive CD45RAhigh/CD27high T cells were determined by flow cytometry on a PBMC aliquot from every donor.

The data originate from a study of blood T cells in healthy people across ages (dated by TCRdb to between 2015 and 2017). Concerning the study at large: In model experiments, template switching captured about one uniquely barcoded TCR beta cDNA molecule for every two T cells. The donors were divided into four age groups: young (average roughly 17 years), middle-aged (around 37), aged (about 61) and long-lived (82). To avoid experimental bias, donors of different ages were randomly spread across the sequencing lanes. Using deep sequencing normalized with unique cDNA molecular identifiers, the study measured how TCR beta repertoire diversity changes with age. The study analyzed two additional independent replicas of 1 million unique cDNA reads from the same blood draw for two donors, one aged 18 to 30 and one aged 80 or older.

The library was obtained by 5' RACE. Sequencing was performed on an Illumina HiSeq 2500. The second PCR ran for about 6 to 12 cycles and used a J-beta primer mix along with a sample-barcoded 5' primer. A template-switch 5' adaptor carrying 12 random nucleotides introduced a unique molecular identifier onto each TCR beta cDNA molecule. Each sample yielded at least 2.5 million CDR3-containing paired-end reads. First-strand cDNA was synthesized from all RNA with the Mint cDNA synthesis kit, primed by a TRBC-specific oligonucleotide. After uracil-DNA glycosylase treatment, a first 18-cycle PCR used universal primers M1SS and BC2_uni_R on all cDNA. In the source study's methods: For normalization, 1 million high-quality reads, each with a distinct molecular identifier, were randomly selected from each sample. Instead of being binned into consensus sequences, reads with shared molecular identifiers were discarded. MiTCR, with a Q25 quality threshold and the strictest error-elimination algorithm, was used for CDR3 identification, clonotype clustering and error correction. A nonparametric unseen species model with Euler transformation was used to estimate a lower bound on total TCR beta diversity. TCRdb passed the public sequencing reads through fastp at Q25 and MiXCR, retaining productive beta sequences. Rows are unified per CDR3 protein, each entry keeping the most common DNA and genes. Here the V and J calls rest on TCRdb's processing, not on the authors' analysis. In all, the sample holds around 990,000 distinct CDR3 sequences, and around two fifths of those were seen once. Around 14% of the sample is held by the ten biggest clonotypes.

General study outcomes and caveats: As age increased, observed TCR beta diversity per million T cells dropped in a roughly linear way, and a significant reduction was already evident by age around 41. Donor CMV infection status was unknown, potentially confounding age-related changes in expanded clonotypes. Estimates of total diversity from one million sequenced T cells were regarded as lower bounds and underestimates. Compared with the aged group, more naive CD4+ T cells, fewer expanded clones and increased TCR diversity were shown by the long-lived group, suggesting age selection. Because profiling used bulk unsorted PBMCs, naive and antigen-experienced compartments could not be compared conclusively. Observed TCR beta diversity correlated strongly with the percentage of naive T cells measured by flow cytometry.

The rearrangement combines TRBV12-3 or TRBV12-4 with TRBJ1-2, with 8 bases aligning to TRBD1. This clonotype was obtained from a man between 18 and 35 years old in good health. Sequencing used blood. The DNA sequence is TGTGCCAGCAGCGTACCGGGACAGGTCAACTATGGCTACACCTTC. Its coded protein is CASSVPGQVNYGYTF.